The 12 T cell receptor beta chains presented below share a single source sample, sequenced in a study of read filtering for tumor transcriptome and immune sequencing. From approximately 400 ng of RNA, a library with molecular barcoded alpha/delta and beta/gamma adaptors was made. TCRdb ran MiXCR on the reads and lists one entry per CDR3 protein. The sample carries 2,000 to 2,500 distinct CDR3 sequences, 65% to 70% recorded once. Sequenced material: a population of CD138-negative cells sorted from bone marrow. All receptors derive from a donor aged 40 or older with multiple myeloma. This table probably holds off-target reads from a library built for another chain.

The rearrangement uses TRBV20-1 and TRBJ2-1; D remains ambiguous. Germline V gene sequence: CDR1 DFQATT, CDR2 SNEGSKA (reference sequence). The V and J ends lost 5 bases and 10 bases respectively, with 12 bases between them. This CDR3 is 11 amino acids long. The CDR3 reads CSAPGPDEQFF. CDR3 nucleotide sequence: TGCAGTGCTCCGGGCCCGGACGAGCAGTTCTTC.

The chain couples TRBV7-2 to TRBJ2-2; D is undetermined. Germline CDR1 and CDR2: SGHTA and FQGNSA. This CDR3 comprises 13 residues. The germline V and J ends were trimmed by 4 bases and 6 bases, with 9 bases remaining between them. CDR3 residues: CASSSRPSGELFF. The CDR3 DNA sequence: TGTGCCAGCAGCTCCCGTCCGTCCGGGGAGCTGTTTTTT.

The chain carries TRBV5-1 and TRBJ2-1; 9 nucleotides agree with TRBD1. The CDR3 runs 14 residues. Per germline, CDR1 SGHRS and CDR2 YFSETQ. Germline trimming cut 0 bases from V and 7 bases from J; bases unmatched to any gene: 2. The CDR3 loop reads CASSLGQGENEQFF. The CDR3 DNA is TGCGCCAGCAGCTTGGGACAGGGGGAGAATGAGCAGTTCTTC.

This chain connects TRBV7-9 to TRBJ2-1; D ambiguous. The germline CDR1 and CDR2 sequences are SEHNR and FQNEAQ (reference sequence). The CDR3 is 14 residues long. Trimming took 3 bases from V and 0 from J, leaving 6 bases between them. As DNA, the CDR3 is TGTGCCAGCAGCTTTGTCGGCTCCTACAATGAGCAGTTCTTC. This translates into CASSFVGSYNEQFF.

The chain recombines TRBV11-2 with TRBJ2-1; 9 bases are a match to TRBD1. V was pared by 5 bases and J by 10 bases, with 9 bases of the junction left unmatched. This CDR3 spans 14 amino acids. The V gene's germline CDR1 is SGHAT and CDR2 FQNNGV. For the CDR3, the DNA is TGTGCCAGCAGCCCGTCCCGGGACAGGGCCGAGCAGTTCTTC. As protein: CASSPSRDRAEQFF.

This clonotype has just a few counts. A much larger clone differs from this one at a single base, so this may be a read error. This chain links TRBV6-1 with TRBJ1-1, with 9 bases identical to TRBD1. The CDR3 has 14 amino acids. Germline-derived CDR1 and CDR2 are MNHNS and SASEGT. The CDR3 coding sequence is TGTTCCAGCAGCGCCGGGACAGGGAGGACTGAAGCTTTCTTT. It codes for CSSSAGTGRTEAFF.

V is TRBV5-1 and J is TRBJ1-1; TRBD1 might be the D (5 bases). The germline V gene encodes CDR1 SGHRS and CDR2 YFSETQ. CDR3 length: 13 residues. Trimming took off 0 bases at V and 6 bases at J, with 9 bases between the two ends. The CDR3 loop is CASSLGGAPEAFF. The CDR3 DNA is TGCGCCAGCAGCTTGGGAGGGGCCCCTGAAGCTTTCTTT. The variable domain in full, with the rest retrieved from reference TRBV5-1 and TRBJ1-1, is KAGVTQTPRYLIKTRGQQVTLSCSPISGHRSVSWYQQTPGQGLQFLFEYFSETQRNKGNFPGRFSGRQFSNSRSEMNVSTLELGDSALYLCASSLGGAPEAFFGQGTRLTVV.

The rearrangement uses TRBV7-6 and TRBJ1-5; D unclear. The CDR3 is made up of 13 amino acids. Germline CDR1 is SGHVS and CDR2 is FNYEAQ. V gave up 1 base and J gave up 4 bases, with 5 bases separating them. CDR3: CASSLEQNQPQHF. The CDR3 region has the DNA TGTGCCAGCAGCTTAGAACAGAATCAGCCCCAGCATTTT.

This clonotype was recorded a few times. The chain carries TRBV19 and TRBJ2-1, with 10 positions matching TRBD1. Per the germline V gene, CDR1 is LNHDA and CDR2 is SQIVND (reference sequence). This CDR3 region has 14 residues. J gave up 4 bases and V 10 bases, and 7 bases lay outside the gene matches. CDR3: CATRTGGNYNEQFF. The DNA for the CDR3 is TGTGCCACCAGGACAGGGGGAAATTACAATGAGCAGTTCTTC.

The chain carries TRBV4-1 and TRBJ1-4, with TRBD1 identical over 7 bases. Germline assignment: CDR1 MGHRA and CDR2 YSYEKL. V shed 6 bases and J 3 bases; nucleotides not matched to a gene: 13. This CDR3 is built from 17 residues. As DNA, the CDR3 is TGCGCCAGCAGGGGCCGGGACAGACGATCGGCTAATGAAAAACTGTTTTTT. It translates to CASRGRDRRSANEKLFF.

This clonotype was detected a few times. The rearrangement links TRBV20-1 to TRBJ2-1; D is possibly TRBD1 (7 bases). CDR1 and CDR2 (germline): DFQATT, SNEGSKA (reference sequence). V dropped 5 bases and J dropped 8 bases, with 25 bases sitting between them. The CDR3 totals 16 residues. The CDR3 spells CSAYGSGDREVYEQFF. CDR3 sequence (DNA): TGCAGTGCTTACGGGTCGGGTGACAGGGAGGTTTATGAGCAGTTCTTC.

This clonotype appeared a single time. The chain uses TRBV28 and TRBJ1-1; maybe TRBD1 (5 bases). The V gene lost 10 bases and the J gene lost 2 bases, with 11 bases spanning the gap. CDR3 size: 12 residues. CDR1 MDHEN and CDR2 SYDVKM come from the germline V gene. For the CDR3, the DNA is TGTGCCATACGGGACGCAAACACTGAAGCTTTCTTT. This translates into CAIRDANTEAFF.